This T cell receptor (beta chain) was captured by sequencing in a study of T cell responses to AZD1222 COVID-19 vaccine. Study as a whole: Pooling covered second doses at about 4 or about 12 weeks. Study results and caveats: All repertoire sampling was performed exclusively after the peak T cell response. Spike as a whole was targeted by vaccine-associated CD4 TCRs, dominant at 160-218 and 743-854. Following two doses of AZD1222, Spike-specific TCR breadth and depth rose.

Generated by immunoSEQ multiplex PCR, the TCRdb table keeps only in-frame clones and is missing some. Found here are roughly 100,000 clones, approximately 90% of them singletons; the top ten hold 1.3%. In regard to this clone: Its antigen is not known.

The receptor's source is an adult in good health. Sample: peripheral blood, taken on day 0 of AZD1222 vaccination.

The CDR3: CASSPQAQGSEAFF. CDR3 in DNA: TGTGCCAGTAGTCCTCAGGCCCAAGGGAGTGAAGCTTTCTTT. J is TRBJ1-1 and V is TRBV19; D is unresolved. There are 14 residues in the CDR3. V was shortened by 5 bases and J by 7 bases, with 17 bases between the two germline ends. The germline V gene encodes CDR1 LNHDA and CDR2 SQIVND (reference sequence).